The rows below give T cell receptor beta chains drawn from one sample of a study of T cells in Graves' hyperthyroidism and ophthalmopathy. MiXCR, applied by TCRdb to the multiplex PCR reads, yields one record per CDR3 protein. The repertoire includes 360,000 or so distinct CDR3 sequences, approximately 14% of them detected once, and under 25% sits in the top ten. The source material was blood. These receptors were taken from a woman aged 55-69 years with Graves' ophthalmopathy. Each CDR3 is given with its conserved first and last residue. A D gene is named only where the DNA matches it firmly. Some rows mark clone size as missing; the rest say once, few, many or name a class of expanded clone.

TRBV7-8,many,NA,TRBJ2-1,CASSLALRVPKVEFF,TGTGCCAGCAGCTTAGCTCTGCGAGTACCTAAAGTGGAGTTCTTC
TRBV7-9,many,TRBD1,TRBJ2-5,CASSRGQPQETQYF,TGTGCCAGCAGCCGGGGACAGCCTCAAGAGACCCAGTACTTC
TRBV18,many,TRBD1,TRBJ1-5,CASSPLRGSDNQPQHF,TGTGCCAGCTCACCCCTCAGGGGGTCGGACAATCAGCCCCAGCATTTT
TRBV5-1,NA,TRBD2,TRBJ2-1,CASSLSRGLAGDEQFF,TGCGCCAGCAGCTTGTCCCGGGGACTAGCGGGAGACGAGCAGTTCTTC
TRBV2,many,NA,TRBJ2-7,CASSEDSATYEQYF,TGTGCCAGCAGTGAAGACTCAGCTACCTACGAGCAGTACTTC
TRBV7-6,many,NA,TRBJ2-1,CASSPATGSYNEQFF,TGTGCCAGCAGCCCCGCCACCGGTTCCTACAATGAGCAGTTCTTC
TRBV28,NA,TRBD1,TRBJ1-2,CASRGTGYNGYTF,TGTGCCAGCAGAGGGACAGGGTATAATGGCTACACCTTC
TRBV18,many,TRBD1,TRBJ2-7,CASSPTGPPAYEQYF,TGTGCCAGCTCACCGACAGGGCCCCCGGCCTACGAGCAGTACTTC
TRBV12-3/TRBV12-4,few,TRBD1,TRBJ1-1,CASSLRGREAFF,TGTGCCAGCAGTTTAAGGGGGCGGGAAGCTTTCTTT
TRBV4-2,many,NA,TRBJ1-2,CASSQDQGKTYGYTF,TGTGCCAGCAGCCAAGATCAGGGGAAAACCTATGGCTACACCTTC
TRBV20-1,many,NA,TRBJ2-7,CSAILETGLYEQYF,TGCAGTGCTATACTTGAGACGGGCCTCTACGAGCAGTACTTC
TRBV28,NA,TRBD1,TRBJ2-7,CASIGGFYEQYF,TGTGCCAGCATAGGGGGCTTCTACGAGCAGTACTTC
TRBV12-3/TRBV12-4,NA,NA,TRBJ1-5,CASSLNSYSNQPQHF,TGTGCCAGCAGTTTAAACAGCTATAGCAATCAGCCCCAGCATTTT
TRBV7-3,many,NA,TRBJ2-3,CASSGTDDTQYF,TGTGCCAGCAGCGGGACGGACGATACGCAGTATTTT
TRBV28,NA,TRBD2,TRBJ2-3,CASTTSGRLDTQYF,TGTGCCAGCACGACTAGCGGGAGACTAGATACGCAGTATTTT
TRBV12-3/TRBV12-4,many,TRBD2,TRBJ2-1,CASSWGTSGKGALEQFF,TGTGCCAGCAGTTGGGGGACTAGCGGGAAGGGGGCTCTTGAGCAGTTCTTC
TRBV7-3,few,NA,TRBJ2-2,CASSLMGARVRGNTGELFF,TGTGCCAGCAGCTTAATGGGGGCGCGGGTACGGGGGAACACCGGGGAGCTGTTTTTT
TRBV20-1,NA,NA,TRBJ1-5,CSVYPQGWGDQPQHF,TGCAGTGTTTACCCCCAGGGGTGGGGCGATCAGCCCCAGCATTTT
TRBV5-5,NA,NA,TRBJ2-7,CASSLRGSGYEQYF,TGTGCCAGCAGCTTAAGGGGGTCCGGGTACGAGCAGTACTTC
TRBV12-3/TRBV12-4,NA,TRBD2,TRBJ2-1,CASTGAGGSEQFF,TGTGCCAGCACCGGGGCTGGCGGGAGTGAGCAGTTCTTC
TRBV5-1,few,NA,TRBJ1-4,CASARGGINEKLFF,TGCGCCAGCGCCCGGGGGGGGATTAATGAAAAACTGTTTTTT
TRBV2,NA,NA,TRBJ1-2,CASEAGPDDYGYTF,TGTGCCAGCGAGGCGGGACCGGACGACTATGGCTACACCTTC
TRBV28,many,NA,TRBJ2-3,CASTSGRITDTQYF,TGTGCCAGCACATCGGGACGGATCACAGATACGCAGTATTTT
TRBV19,few,TRBD1,TRBJ2-5,CASTTTGGQETQYF,TGTGCCAGTACCACGACAGGGGGCCAAGAGACCCAGTACTTC
TRBV28,NA,NA,TRBJ1-2,CASSLGILSLTF,TGTGCCAGCAGTTTGGGGATCCTATCCCTCACCTTC
TRBV4-1,NA,NA,TRBJ1-1,CASSQTRGPGAEAFF,TGCGCCAGCAGCCAGACCAGAGGGCCTGGGGCTGAAGCTTTCTTT
TRBV28,NA,TRBD2,TRBJ2-3,CASSPAGLRTDTQYF,TGTGCCAGCAGTCCCGCGGGACTACGCACAGATACGCAGTATTTT
TRBV19,few,TRBD2,TRBJ2-1,CASSILAGDSEQFF,TGTGCCAGTAGTATTTTGGCGGGAGACAGTGAGCAGTTCTTC
TRBV19,few,NA,TRBJ1-1,CASSIPFLTNTEAFF,TGTGCCAGTAGTATTCCCTTTTTGACCAACACTGAAGCTTTCTTT
TRBV13,NA,NA,TRBJ2-4,CASSSTETIQYF,TGTGCCAGCAGTTCGACAGAAACCATTCAGTACTTC
TRBV19,NA,NA,TRBJ2-7,CASTPRGRSSYEQYF,TGTGCCAGTACCCCCCGGGGACGGAGCTCCTACGAGCAGTACTTC
TRBV6-2/TRBV6-3,NA,NA,TRBJ1-3,CASSYSIALSEGNTIYF,TGTGCCAGCAGTTACTCGATAGCACTCTCTGAAGGAAACACCATATATTTT
TRBV14,few,TRBD2,TRBJ2-1,CASSPGTSGNYWNEQFF,TGTGCCAGCAGCCCAGGGACTAGCGGAAATTACTGGAATGAGCAGTTCTTC
TRBV7-3,NA,NA,TRBJ1-1,CASNLDRNTEAFF,TGTGCCAGCAACCTTGACAGAAACACTGAAGCTTTCTTT
TRBV28,many,NA,TRBJ2-5,CASRPGGRRTSKRTQYF,TGTGCCAGCAGGCCTGGGGGCAGGAGAACATCCAAGAGGACCCAGTACTTC
TRBV11-2,many,TRBD1,TRBJ2-7,CASSLLQGAPYEQYF,TGTGCCAGCAGCTTATTACAGGGGGCCCCCTACGAGCAGTACTTC
TRBV10-3,few,NA,TRBJ1-1,CAISERPNTEAFF,TGTGCCATCAGTGAGAGGCCCAACACTGAAGCTTTCTTT
TRBV11-3,many,NA,TRBJ1-3,CASSLEQPGNTIYF,TGTGCCAGCAGCTTAGAGCAGCCTGGAAACACCATATATTTT
TRBV9,many,NA,TRBJ2-1,CASSVVQGNNEQFF,TGTGCCAGCAGCGTAGTTCAAGGGAACAATGAGCAGTTCTTC
TRBV30,many,NA,TRBJ1-1,CAWSVHRPTEAFF,TGTGCCTGGAGTGTCCACCGACCCACTGAAGCTTTCTTT
TRBV5-1,many,NA,TRBJ2-3,CASSLEAGHTDTQYF,TGCGCCAGCAGCTTGGAGGCGGGACACACAGATACGCAGTATTTT
TRBV20-1,many,TRBD2,TRBJ2-7,CSAFPSGRAYEQYF,TGCAGTGCTTTTCCTAGCGGGAGGGCCTACGAGCAGTACTTC
TRBV29-1,few,TRBD2,TRBJ2-2,CSVELGAGRGTGELFF,TGCAGCGTTGAGTTGGGAGCGGGACGAGGCACCGGGGAGCTGTTTTTT
TRBV18,NA,NA,TRBJ2-5,CASSPASERGTQYF,TGTGCCAGCTCACCGGCTAGCGAGAGGGGGACCCAGTACTTC
TRBV5-1,many,NA,TRBJ2-7,CASSLESAYEQYF,TGCGCCAGCAGCTTAGAAAGCGCCTACGAGCAGTACTTC
TRBV30,many,NA,TRBJ1-2,CAWSVGGGYTF,TGTGCCTGGAGTGTGGGGGGCGGCTACACCTTC
TRBV5-1,few,NA,TRBJ2-6,CASSLGTTGANVLTF,TGCGCCAGCAGCCTCGGGACAACTGGGGCCAACGTCCTGACTTTC
TRBV20-1,many,NA,TRBJ1-5,CSAWGHSNQPQHF,TGCAGTGCTTGGGGCCATAGCAATCAGCCCCAGCATTTT
TRBV20-1,many,NA,TRBJ2-1,CSAKWFNEQFF,TGCAGTGCTAAATGGTTCAATGAGCAGTTCTTC
TRBV5-6,few,NA,TRBJ1-1,CASSLAGVRTEAFF,TGTGCCAGCAGCTTGGCAGGGGTCAGGACTGAAGCTTTCTTT
TRBV7-9,many,TRBD2,TRBJ2-3,CASSSPGLAGDTQYF,TGTGCCAGCAGCTCACCGGGACTAGCGGGAGATACGCAGTATTTT
TRBV28,few,NA,TRBJ2-2,CASSFLSGGISTGELFF,TGTGCCAGCAGTTTTTTAAGCGGAGGTATTAGCACCGGGGAGCTGTTTTTT
TRBV6-1,once,NA,TRBJ2-1,CASSDRAGGYNEQFF,TGTGCCAGCAGTGACAGGGCAGGGGGGTACAATGAGCAGTTCTTC
TRBV11-2,NA,TRBD2,TRBJ2-7,CASSLDPGTSLYEQYF,TGTGCCAGCAGCTTAGACCCAGGGACTAGCCTCTACGAGCAGTACTTC
TRBV30,NA,TRBD2,TRBJ2-3,CAWSGPSGSTDTQYF,TGTGCCTGGAGCGGACCTAGCGGAAGCACAGATACGCAGTATTTT
TRBV10-3,many,TRBD2,TRBJ2-7,CAISEPGTSGSEQYF,TGTGCCATCAGTGAGCCCGGGACTAGCGGGAGCGAGCAGTACTTC
TRBV13,many,TRBD1,TRBJ2-2,CASSIEGWTGGSTGELFF,TGTGCCAGCAGCATAGAAGGATGGACAGGGGGGTCCACCGGGGAGCTGTTTTTT